Detailed here is one TCR beta chain. Time point denoted: newly diagnosed GD, antithyroid drugs for less than 3 months. Isolated PBMC RNA provided the starting material for the TCR library. EDTA tubes held roughly 9.2 milliliters of peripheral blood from each patient. V lost 3 bases and J 2 bases, leaving 10 bases between the germline ends. The CDR3 runs to 15 residues. Construction of the TCR beta libraries employed iRepertoire HTBI primers in conjunction with Arm-PCR of CDR3 regions. TCRdb called the multiplex PCR reads again in MiXCR, with one record for every CDR3 protein. The sample gives around 450,000 distinct CDR3 sequences, more than 13% of which show up once; over 15% is in the top ten. The data derive from a study of regulatory T cells in long-lasting Graves disease. These data were likewise used in another study, on T cells in Graves' hyperthyroidism and ophthalmopathy. According to that study: HTBI primers drove first-round RT-PCR of the TCR CDR3. The authors' 13 V-J model separated ophthalmopathy from stable hyperthyroidism.

V gene TRBV12-3 or TRBV12-4 combines with J gene TRBJ2-2; TRBD1 might be the D (6 bases). The sequenced sample was peripheral blood mononuclear cells (PBMCs), obtained at new diagnosis, from a patient treated with antithyroid drugs. The clonotype was recovered from a woman aged 25 to 45 with Graves disease. CDR3 residues: CASSLMDRNTGELFF. CDR3 nucleotides: TGTGCCAGCAGTTTGATGGACAGAAACACCGGGGAGCTGTTTTTT.